This TCR beta chain was sequenced during a study of graft-versus-host responses after intestinal transplantation. Points from the study as a whole: Those patients showing graft-donor T cell macrochimerism displayed high graft-versus-host to host-versus-graft clonal ratios in allografts.

Remarks on this clone: The target antigen is unknown.

V lost 3 bases and J 2 bases, leaving 17 bases between the germline ends. In germline, CDR1 is SGHRS, CDR2 YFSETQ. This CDR3 has 16 residues. Profiled with immunoSEQ multiplex PCR; TCRdb holds only in-frame clones, not every one. The table records almost 85,000 clones, roughly 91% of them present only once. Specimen: unstimulated CD4+ T cells sorted from spleen or lymph node cells, collected before intestinal transplant. The clonotype comes from a human donor who received an intestinal transplant. V gene TRBV5-1 combines with J gene TRBJ1-1; possible D gene TRBD1, 6 bases. CDR3 DNA sequence: TGCGCCAGCAGCTCAAGTATTGACAGGCCCAACACTGAAGCTTTCTTT. This sequence encodes CASSSSIDRPNTEAFF.